A single sample gave rise to the 17 T cell receptor beta chains below, sequenced in a study of Ad26.COV2.S vaccination and SARS-CoV-2 variants. TCRdb keeps only in-frame clones here, not all; method: immunoSEQ multiplex PCR. The data hold about 390,000 clones, with 75% to 90% observed a single time. Specified treatment: approximately 18 received Ad26.COV2.S at low or high dose, single or two shots; several received placebo; per-sample allocation not given. Vaccine and placebo recipients were sampled on day 63 after the first injection. Sequenced material: peripheral blood, taken in a trial of Ad26.COV2.S vaccine versus placebo. These TCRs come from a person between 18 and 65 years old who received the Ad26.COV2.S COVID-19 vaccine or a placebo.

The rearrangement joins TRBV7-6 to TRBJ2-3; 10 nucleotides align to TRBD2. CDR3 size: 16 residues. The V and J ends lost 1 base and 5 bases, in that order; junction bases with no gene match: 6. Germline lookup yields CDR1 SGHVS and CDR2 FNYEAQ. CDR3 region: CASSLVSGGARDTQYF. In nucleotides, the CDR3 is TGTGCCAGCAGCTTAGTGAGCGGGGGGGCTCGAGATACGCAGTATTTT.

The chain carries TRBV10-3 and TRBJ1-1; D unresolved. Trimming removed 7 bases at V and 3 bases at J, with 12 bases between. The CDR3 is 13 residues long. Germline V lookup: CDR1 ENHRY, CDR2 SYGVKD. In DNA, the CDR3 is TGTGCCATCATGAGGATTGGAGACACTGAAGCTTTCTTT. Its translation is CAIMRIGDTEAFF.

The chain has TRBV4-1 and TRBJ1-2; perhaps TRBD1 as D (5 bases). The ends were cut back, 1 base at V and 5 bases at J, with 11 bases in the middle. The CDR3 totals 14 residues. The germline V gene encodes CDR1 MGHRA and CDR2 YSYEKL. In nucleotides, the CDR3 is TGCGCCAGCAGCCAAGGGGGGGTTCCTTATGGCTACACCTTC. It codes for CASSQGGVPYGYTF.

The chain is built from TRBV19 and TRBJ2-1; D may be TRBD1 or TRBD2 (5 bases each). Germline assignment: CDR1 LNHDA and CDR2 SQIVND (reference sequence). The CDR3 length is 15 residues. V shed 0 bases and J shed 8 bases, with 14 bases lying between them. CDR3 sequence reads: CASSIDHQGEDEQFF. CDR3 bases: TGTGCCAGTAGTATAGATCACCAGGGAGAAGATGAGCAGTTCTTC.

The rearrangement uses TRBV7-9 and TRBJ2-3; 7 bases map to TRBD2. Germline V gene data show CDR1 as SEHNR and CDR2 as FQNEAQ (reference sequence). The V and J ends lost 5 bases and 1 base, in that order; junction bases with no gene match: 9. The CDR3 extends over 16 amino acids. The CDR3: CASSRLWGGGTDTQYF. CDR3 DNA: TGTGCCAGCAGCCGCCTGTGGGGGGGTGGCACAGATACGCAGTATTTT.

The gene calls are TRBV11-2 and TRBJ2-1; D ambiguous. CDR1 SGHAT and CDR2 FQNNGV come from the germline V gene. Trimming removed 3 bases at V and 6 bases at J, with 6 bases between. The CDR3 totals 12 residues. The CDR3 is CASSFHGNEQFF. In DNA, the CDR3 is TGTGCCAGCAGCTTCCACGGCAATGAGCAGTTCTTC.

This clone was observed a single time. The CDR3 sequence is CASSIGGEGVDTEAFF. The DNA for the CDR3 is TGTGCCAGTAGTATAGGTGGGGAAGGTGTGGACACTGAAGCTTTCTTT. The chain recombines TRBV19 with TRBJ1-1, with unresolved D. CDR1 and CDR2 from the germline V gene are LNHDA and SQIVND (reference sequence). The CDR3 has 16 residues. V was clipped by 1 base and J by 3 bases, with 15 bases between them. Based on the CDR3 plus reference TRBV19 and TRBJ1-1, the full variable domain is DGGITQSPKYLFRKEGQNVTLSCEQNLNHDAMYWYRQDPGQGLRLIYYSQIVNDFQKGDIAEGYSVSREKKESFPLTVTSAQKNPTAFYLCASSIGGEGVDTEAFFGQGTRLTVV.

This chain joins TRBV5-6 and TRBJ2-5; D is ambiguous. Trimming cost V 0 bases and J 4 bases, with 13 bases left between them. From germline, CDR1 is SGHDT and CDR2 YYEEEE. The CDR3 runs to 15 residues. The CDR3 sequence: CASSLVGLEAETQYF. CDR3 DNA: TGTGCCAGCAGCTTGGTAGGTCTAGAGGCAGAGACCCAGTACTTC.

J is TRBJ2-1 and V is TRBV12-3 or TRBV12-4; tentatively, D is TRBD2 (5 bases). The V gene lost 3 bases and the J gene lost 9 bases, with 9 bases spanning the gap. The CDR3 contains 12 residues. The CDR3 region is CASSFPEGEQFF. The CDR3 DNA is TGTGCCAGCAGTTTCCCCGAGGGTGAGCAGTTCTTC.

The CDR3 DNA reads as TGTGCCAGCAGCTGGGGGCAGGGGAGCACTGAAGCTTTCTTT. Protein product: CASSWGQGSTEAFF. The V gene is TRBV7-9, the J gene TRBJ1-1; maybe TRBD1 (6 bases). The CDR3 is 14 amino acids. V was trimmed by 4 bases and J by 4 bases, leaving 13 bases between them. Germline V gene data show CDR1 as SEHNR and CDR2 as FQNEAQ (reference sequence).

The CDR3 loop is CASGMPTKGTSEQFF. DNA for the CDR3: TGTGCTAGTGGGATGCCGACTAAGGGGACGAGCGAGCAGTTCTTC. J is TRBJ2-1 and V is TRBV12-5, with D perhaps given as TRBD1 or TRBD2 (5 bases each). Trimming took off 6 bases at V and 10 bases at J, with 22 bases between the two ends. CDR3 length: 15 amino acids. Germline V lookup: CDR1 LGHNT, CDR2 FRNRAP.

This sequence joins TRBV2 and TRBJ1-5; possibly TRBD1 for D (5 bases). Germline CDR1 is SNHLY and CDR2 is FYNNEI. The length of the CDR3 is 15 residues. Deletions cut 7 bases from V and 2 bases from J, with 15 bases between. CDR3 in DNA: TGTGCCAGCAAAGGGGACTTGTCGGGCAATCAGCCCCAGCATTTT. It yields the protein CASKGDLSGNQPQHF.

To note about this clone: This sample also contains other DNA sequences that code for the same CDR3. The CDR3 coding sequence is TGTGCCAGCAGCTTAGGTCCTAGCTACGAGCAGTACTTC. It yields the protein CASSLGPSYEQYF. The chain recombines TRBV7-2 with TRBJ2-7; D is ambiguous. Trimming took off 1 base at V and 3 bases at J, with 7 bases between the two ends. CDR1 is SGHTA, CDR2 FQGNSA, per germline. CDR3 length: 13 residues.

The chain is built from TRBV30 and TRBJ2-2, with 9 bases fitting TRBD2. Trimming took 0 bases from V and 6 from J; bases not matched to a gene: 8. From germline, CDR1 is GTSNPN and CDR2 SVGIG (reference sequence). The CDR3 length is 16 residues. The CDR3 sequence: CAWSVILSGGPGELFF. CDR3 nucleotides: TGTGCCTGGAGTGTAATACTAAGCGGGGGGCCCGGGGAGCTGTTTTTT.

J is TRBJ2-7 and V is TRBV3-1 (or the pseudogene TRBV3-2); the match to TRBD1 covers 10 bases. J lost 0 bases, V lost 2 bases, and 4 bases had no gene match. Germline CDR1 is LGHDT and CDR2 is YNNKEL (reference sequence). CDR3 length: 16 amino acids. The CDR3 spells CASSQFGTGVSYEQYF. The CDR3 DNA reads as TGTGCCAGCAGCCAATTTGGGACAGGGGTCTCCTACGAGCAGTACTTC.

The V call is TRBV18, the J call TRBJ1-2, with a possible D match to TRBD1 (6 bases). Germline lookup yields CDR1 KGHSH and CDR2 LQKENI. With 2 bases removed from V and 5 bases from J, the gap between germline ends came to 15 bases. The CDR3 has 15 residues. As DNA, the CDR3 is TGTGCCAGCTCACCAATCACACAGGGCCGGTATGGCTACACCTTC. The encoded protein is CASSPITQGRYGYTF.

The chain employs TRBV11-2 and TRBJ2-7, with 7 bases lining up with TRBD1. Germline V lookup: CDR1 SGHAT, CDR2 FQNNGV. The CDR3 has 16 residues. Losses at the gene ends were 0 bases for V and 5 bases for J; bases not matched to a gene: 10. The CDR3 coding sequence is TGTGCCAGCAGCTTAGACTTCGTGGACAGGTCCCACGAGCAGTACTTC. Translating it yields CASSLDFVDRSHEQYF.